The 31 T cell receptor beta chains listed next were all sequenced from one sample in a study of cytomegalovirus exposure and HLA in healthy donors. Here immunoSEQ multiplex PCR was the method, and the copy in TCRdb shows in-frame clones only, minus some. Seen here are hundreds of thousands of clones, more than 75% observed once, and the top ten hold 2% to 2.5%. The sequencing input was PBMCs. The receptor source for this set is a woman under 30 in good health and CMV-seropositive.

This clone was seen only once. The V and J genes are TRBV28 and TRBJ1-4; a weak D match, TRBD1 (5 bases). V was trimmed by 6 bases and J by 8 bases, leaving 19 bases between them. Germline CDR1 MDHEN, CDR2 SYDVKM. The CDR3 is 15 amino acids. The CDR3 sequence is CASRRDVPGREKLFF. Here the CDR3 DNA reads TGTGCCAGCAGGCGCGACGTTCCAGGGCGGGAAAAACTGTTTTTT.

The chain employs TRBV4-1 and TRBJ2-2; 13 bases are shared with TRBD2. CDR1 and CDR2 (germline): MGHRA, YSYEKL. This CDR3 has 19 amino acids. V gave up 5 bases and J gave up 1 base; unmatched junction bases: 10. The CDR3 region is CASSSGTSGVGGNTGELFF. Written as DNA, the CDR3 is TGCGCCAGCAGCTCGGGGACTAGCGGGGTGGGGGGGAACACCGGGGAGCTGTTTTTT.

V is TRBV19 and J is TRBJ1-4, with D uncertain. The ends were cut back, 4 bases at V and 6 bases at J, with 12 bases in the middle. The germline CDR1 and CDR2 sequences are LNHDA and SQIVND (reference sequence). The CDR3 runs 14 residues. CDR3 in amino acids: CASSRLDADEKLFF. The CDR3 nucleotides are TGTGCCAGTAGTAGACTCGACGCGGATGAAAAACTGTTTTTT.

The chain is built from TRBV28 and TRBJ1-5; no firm D call. The V and J ends lost 3 bases and 0 bases respectively, with 18 bases between them. Germline V gives CDR1 MDHEN, CDR2 SYDVKM. This CDR3 comprises 18 residues. CDR3 in amino acids: CASSFPPHQDYSNQPQHF. CDR3 DNA sequence: TGTGCCAGCAGTTTCCCCCCACACCAAGATTATAGCAATCAGCCCCAGCATTTT.

The chain has TRBV4-1 and TRBJ1-1, with D possibly TRBD1 on 5 matching bases. This CDR3 spans 13 amino acids. Germline CDR1 reads MGHRA; CDR2 reads YSYEKL. The V and J ends lost 4 bases and 8 bases respectively, with 14 bases between them. DNA for the CDR3: TGCGCCAGCAGCCGCGCGGGACTTACCGAAGCTTTCTTT. It yields the protein CASSRAGLTEAFF.

This chain uses TRBV28 with TRBJ2-7; tentative D call: TRBD2 (5 bases). CDR3 size: 13 residues. The V end was cut by 11 bases, the J end by 1 base, with 15 bases between. CDR1 is MDHEN, CDR2 SYDVKM, per germline. The CDR3 nucleotides are TGTGCCGGCTCCGGGATATCATCCTACGAGCAGTACTTC. It encodes CAGSGISSYEQYF.

The chain is built from TRBV28 and TRBJ2-3; possible D gene TRBD2, 5 bases. This CDR3 contains 14 residues. Germline V gives CDR1 MDHEN, CDR2 SYDVKM. The ends were cut back, 7 bases at V and 4 bases at J, with 15 bases in the middle. CDR3 region: CASTLQTISDTQYF. CDR3 sequence (DNA): TGTGCCAGCACCCTCCAGACTATCTCAGATACGCAGTATTTT.

The rearrangement joins TRBV5-1 to TRBJ2-2; 10 positions match TRBD2. Germline assignment: CDR1 SGHRS and CDR2 YFSETQ. This CDR3 contains 15 residues. V lost 3 bases, J lost 4 bases, and 3 bases stayed unmatched. CDR3 in amino acids: CASSWTSGVTGELFF. The CDR3 DNA sequence: TGCGCCAGCAGCTGGACTAGCGGAGTCACCGGGGAGCTGTTTTTT. The full variable domain, with the rest looked up from reference TRBV5-1 and TRBJ2-2, is KAGVTQTPRYLIKTRGQQVTLSCSPISGHRSVSWYQQTPGQGLQFLFEYFSETQRNKGNFPGRFSGRQFSNSRSEMNVSTLELGDSALYLCASSWTSGVTGELFFGEGSRLTVL.

J is TRBJ1-2 and V is TRBV5-4, with TRBD1 matching over 10 bases. The junction had 7 bases not matched to a gene; V was cut back by 4 bases and J by 1 base. Germline CDR1 and CDR2: SGHNT and YYREEE (reference sequence). CDR3 length equals 16 residues. The chain's CDR3 is CASSLDRGHFNYGYTF. For the CDR3, the DNA is TGTGCCAGCAGCCTCGACAGGGGGCATTTTAACTATGGCTACACCTTC.

The rearrangement links TRBV11-1 to TRBJ2-2, with D unclear. Looked up from germline, CDR1 is SGHAT and CDR2 is FQDESV (reference sequence). The CDR3 extends over 18 amino acids. Trimming pared 5 bases from V and 0 bases from J, leaving 19 bases between. CDR3 protein: CASSLSIMGLSNTGELFF. The DNA for the CDR3 is TGTGCCAGCAGCCTCTCCATCATGGGCCTCTCGAACACCGGGGAGCTGTTTTTT.

The V and J genes are TRBV27 and TRBJ1-3; D gene ambiguous. Germline V gives CDR1 MNHEY, CDR2 SMNVEV (reference sequence). There are 13 residues in the CDR3. Trimming removed 5 bases from V and 1 base from J, with 6 bases in between. CDR3 protein: CASSPGSGNTIYF. CDR3 nucleotides: TGTGCCAGCAGTCCAGGTTCTGGAAACACCATATATTTT.

In its sample, this clone was seen once. CDR3 in DNA: TGCGCCAGCAGCCAAGAGGCGGGAGGGTCCTACGAGCAGTACTTC. This encodes CASSQEAGGSYEQYF. The chain carries TRBV4-1 and TRBJ2-7; 9 bases align to TRBD2. Unmatched junction bases numbered 1, after V lost 0 bases and J lost 1 base. Germline V lookup: CDR1 MGHRA, CDR2 YSYEKL. The CDR3 contains 15 residues.

V gene TRBV5-1 combines with J gene TRBJ1-2, with D tentatively TRBD1 (6 bases). Trimming cost V 4 bases and J 2 bases, with 15 bases left between them. The CDR3 runs to 15 residues. Germline assignment: CDR1 SGHRS and CDR2 YFSETQ. CDR3 amino acids: CASSAVGTLNYGYTF. The CDR3 region has the DNA TGCGCCAGCAGCGCGGTGGGGACACTGAACTATGGCTACACCTTC.

The J gene is TRBJ2-6, the V gene TRBV12-5; 8 positions agree with TRBD1. J gave up 2 bases and V 6 bases, and 3 bases lay outside the gene matches. CDR1 is LGHNT and CDR2 is FRNRAP in the germline V gene. The CDR3 has 15 amino acids. The CDR3: CASGAGGAGANVLTF. In DNA, the CDR3 is TGTGCTAGTGGCGCAGGGGGCGCTGGGGCCAACGTCCTGACTTTC.

The chain combines TRBV5-1 with TRBJ2-7, with 8 bases aligning to TRBD2. CDR1 is SGHRS, CDR2 YFSETQ, per germline. The CDR3 is 16 residues long. The junction had 12 bases not matched to a gene; V was cut back by 4 bases and J by 3 bases. CDR3 sequence: CASSPSGSSGFYEQYF. As DNA, the CDR3 is TGCGCCAGCAGCCCCTCGGGGTCTAGCGGGTTCTACGAGCAGTACTTC.

The rearrangement links TRBV7-2 to TRBJ1-1; D is undetermined. The germline gives CDR1 SGHTA, CDR2 FQGNSA. The CDR3 sequence is 13 residues long. Trimming stripped 5 bases from V and 0 bases from J, with 7 bases between. The CDR3, as DNA: TGTGCCAGCAGCCATCAGTTGAACACTGAAGCTTTCTTT. This encodes CASSHQLNTEAFF.

The sample holds one count of this clone. The chain has TRBV29-1 and TRBJ2-2; D unresolved. V was pared by 7 bases and J by 0 bases, with 9 bases between. The V gene's germline CDR1 is SQVTM and CDR2 ANQGSEA. The length of the CDR3 is 13 residues. The CDR3 protein is CSAVPANTGELFF. Here the CDR3 DNA reads TGCAGCGCAGTCCCTGCGAACACCGGGGAGCTGTTTTTT.

The chain has TRBV19 and TRBJ2-7; D is perhaps TRBD2 (6 bases). Trimming pared 3 bases from V and 1 base from J, leaving 13 bases between. Germline-derived CDR1 and CDR2 are LNHDA and SQIVND (reference sequence). This CDR3 is built from 15 residues. CDR3 DNA: TGTGCCAGTAGTATTTCTCGGGACTTGTCCTACGAGCAGTACTTC. Amino acid sequence: CASSISRDLSYEQYF.

V is TRBV7-2 and J is TRBJ2-7, with 13 bases fitting TRBD2. V was pared by 1 base and J by 6 bases, with 6 bases of the junction left unmatched. The germline V gene has CDR1 SGHTA and CDR2 FQGNSA. The CDR3 runs to 16 residues. This CDR3 reads CASSLGGLAGSREQYF. CDR3 bases: TGTGCCAGCAGCTTAGGGGGACTAGCGGGATCTCGCGAGCAGTACTTC. Together with reference TRBV7-2 and TRBJ2-7, the CDR3 gives the full variable domain: GAGVSQSPSNKVTEKGKDVELRCDPISGHTALYWYRQSLGQGLEFLIYFQGNSAPDKSGLPSDRFSAERTGGSVSTLTIQRTQQEDSAVYLCASSLGGLAGSREQYFGPGTRLTVT.

This chain uses TRBV5-1 with TRBJ1-2, with TRBD1 as a possible D gene (5 bases). Trimming shortened V by 5 bases and J by 6 bases, and 17 bases separated the two germline ends. This CDR3 contains 14 residues. CDR1 SGHRS and CDR2 YFSETQ come from the germline V gene. The CDR3 nucleotides are TGCGCCAGCAGACTGATAGGGGATTGGGATGGCTACACCTTC. This translates into CASRLIGDWDGYTF. The full variable domain, rest sourced from reference TRBV5-1 and TRBJ1-2, is KAGVTQTPRYLIKTRGQQVTLSCSPISGHRSVSWYQQTPGQGLQFLFEYFSETQRNKGNFPGRFSGRQFSNSRSEMNVSTLELGDSALYLCASRLIGDWDGYTFGSGTRLTVV.

The chain uses TRBV6-1 and TRBJ2-5; a weak D match, TRBD2 (5 bases). The better agreement between TRBJ2-7 and the DNA end casts doubt on the J call. Germline V gene sequence: CDR1 MNHNS, CDR2 SASEGT. This CDR3 has 14 residues. The CDR3 sequence: CASTAGVGLYEQYF. CDR3 DNA sequence: TGTGCCAGCACAGCCGGGGTCGGCCTCTACGAGCAGTACTTC.

V and J are TRBV6-5 and TRBJ1-3; 7 bases are shared with TRBD1. The germline CDR1 and CDR2 sequences are MNHEY and SVGAGI. The CDR3 is 14 amino acids. Trimming took 5 bases from V and 4 from J; bases not matched to a gene: 5. This CDR3 is CASSTRGRGNTIYF. The CDR3 region has the DNA TGTGCCAGCAGTACTAGGGGGCGCGGAAACACCATATATTTT.

This rearrangement joins TRBV27 to TRBJ2-5; 10 positions match TRBD1. The J call is in doubt because the DNA end fits TRBJ2-7 better. CDR1 and CDR2 from the germline V gene are MNHEY and SMNVEV (reference sequence). This CDR3 has 15 amino acids. CDR3 in DNA: TGTGCCAGCAGTCGTGATGGGACAGGGGCCTACGAGCAGTACTTC. Amino acid sequence: CASSRDGTGAYEQYF.

V gene TRBV27 combines with J gene TRBJ2-1; 9 bases fit TRBD1. The CDR3 totals 14 residues. CDR1 is MNHEY, CDR2 SMNVEV, per germline (reference sequence). V lost 2 bases, J lost 7 bases, and 3 bases stayed unmatched. CDR3 DNA: TGTGCCAGCAGTTTAACACAGGGGGCGAATGAGCAGTTCTTC. This codes for CASSLTQGANEQFF.

The chain employs TRBV28 and TRBJ1-2; 8 bases are shared with TRBD1. The CDR3 covers 18 residues. Trimming removed 4 bases from V and 4 bases from J; junction bases left unmatched: 17. Germline V gene sequence: CDR1 MDHEN, CDR2 SYDVKM. CDR3 DNA sequence: TGTGCCAGCAGTTCCCCGCGGACGGACAGGGCGAATTCCTATGGCTACACCTTC. This gives the protein CASSSPRTDRANSYGYTF.

The rearrangement joins TRBV7-2 to TRBJ1-2; 7 nucleotides align to TRBD1. The CDR3 covers 16 residues. Germline CDR1 reads SGHTA; CDR2 reads FQGNSA. The trim removed 5 bases at V and 4 bases at J, leaving 13 bases unmatched. CDR3 nucleotide sequence: TGTGCCAGCAGCCGAGATCGACAGGGTTGGAGCTATGGCTACACCTTC. This gives the protein CASSRDRQGWSYGYTF. Using reference TRBV7-2 and TRBJ1-2 for the parts outside the CDR3, the full variable domain is GAGVSQSPSNKVTEKGKDVELRCDPISGHTALYWYRQSLGQGLEFLIYFQGNSAPDKSGLPSDRFSAERTGGSVSTLTIQRTQQEDSAVYLCASSRDRQGWSYGYTFGSGTRLTVV.

The gene calls are TRBV7-9 and TRBJ2-2; D unclear. V shed 4 bases and J shed 2 bases, with 17 bases lying between them. Germline assignment: CDR1 SEHNR and CDR2 FQNEAQ (reference sequence). The CDR3 is made up of 17 amino acids. CDR3 sequence: CASSSPPLTANTGELFF. CDR3 DNA sequence: TGTGCCAGCAGCTCCCCCCCTCTGACTGCAAACACCGGGGAGCTGTTTTTT.

The chain is built from TRBV6-5 and TRBJ1-5, with D hard to call. The CDR3 length is 13 residues. Germline V gene data show CDR1 as MNHEY and CDR2 as SVGAGI. V lost 6 bases to trimming and J lost 2 bases, with 8 bases between them. The CDR3 reads CASRGSGNQPQHF. The CDR3 bases are TGTGCCAGCAGGGGCAGTGGCAATCAGCCCCAGCATTTT.

The sample holds a few counts of this clone. This chain links TRBV6-1 with TRBJ1-5; possible D gene TRBD1, 6 bases. Germline CDR1 reads MNHNS; CDR2 reads SASEGT. V was trimmed by 6 bases and J by 1 base, leaving 13 bases between them. This CDR3 contains 15 residues. The chain's CDR3 is CASSRSGVSNQPQHF. The CDR3, as DNA: TGTGCCAGCAGCCGCTCAGGGGTGAGCAATCAGCCCCAGCATTTT.

This chain joins TRBV18 and TRBJ1-2; 10 nucleotides align to TRBD1. Trimming took 3 bases from V and 4 from J; bases not matched to a gene: 5. The CDR3 sequence is 15 residues long. From germline, CDR1 is KGHSH and CDR2 LQKENI. Here the CDR3 reads CASSPGQGDSYGYTF. CDR3 in DNA: TGTGCCAGCTCACCCGGACAGGGGGATAGCTATGGCTACACCTTC.

The chain joins TRBV18 to TRBJ2-6, with 8 bases matching TRBD1. The V gene's germline CDR1 is KGHSH and CDR2 LQKENI. The CDR3 is 19 residues long. The ends lost 3 bases at V and 1 base at J; junction bases unmatched: 11. The CDR3 sequence is CASSPTGGTGLSGANVLTF. In DNA form, the CDR3 reads TGTGCCAGCTCACCGACCGGTGGGACAGGCCTTTCTGGGGCCAACGTCCTGACTTTC.